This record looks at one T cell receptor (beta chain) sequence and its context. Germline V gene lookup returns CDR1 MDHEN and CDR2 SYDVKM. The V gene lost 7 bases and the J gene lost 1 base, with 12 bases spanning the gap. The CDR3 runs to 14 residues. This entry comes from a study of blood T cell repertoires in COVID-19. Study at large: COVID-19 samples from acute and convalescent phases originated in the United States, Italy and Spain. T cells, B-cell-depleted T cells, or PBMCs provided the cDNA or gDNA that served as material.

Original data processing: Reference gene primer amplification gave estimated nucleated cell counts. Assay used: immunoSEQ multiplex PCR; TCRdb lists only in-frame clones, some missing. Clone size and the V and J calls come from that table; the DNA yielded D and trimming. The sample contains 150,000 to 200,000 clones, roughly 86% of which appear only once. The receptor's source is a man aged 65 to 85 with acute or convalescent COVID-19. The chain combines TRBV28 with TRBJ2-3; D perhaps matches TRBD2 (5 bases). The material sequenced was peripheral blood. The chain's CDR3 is CASIRGVGTDTQYF. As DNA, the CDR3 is TGTGCCAGCATACGGGGAGTGGGCACAGATACGCAGTATTTT. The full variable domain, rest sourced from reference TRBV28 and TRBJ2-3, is DVKVTQSSRYLVKRTGEKVFLECVQDMDHENMFWYRQDPGLGLRLIYFSYDVKMKEKGDIPEGYSVSREKKERFSLILESASTNQTSMYLCASIRGVGTDTQYFGPGTRLTVL.